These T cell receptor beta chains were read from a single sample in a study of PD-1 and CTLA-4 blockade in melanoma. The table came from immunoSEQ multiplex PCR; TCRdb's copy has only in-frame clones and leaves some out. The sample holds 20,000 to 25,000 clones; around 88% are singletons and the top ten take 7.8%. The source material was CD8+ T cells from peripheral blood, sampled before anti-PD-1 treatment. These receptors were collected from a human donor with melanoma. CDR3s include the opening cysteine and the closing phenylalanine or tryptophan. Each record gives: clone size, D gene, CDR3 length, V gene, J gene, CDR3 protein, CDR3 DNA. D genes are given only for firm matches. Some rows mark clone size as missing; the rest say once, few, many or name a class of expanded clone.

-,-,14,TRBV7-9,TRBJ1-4,CASSFFSANEKLFF,TGTGCCAGCAGCTTTTTCAGCGCTAATGAAAAACTGTTTTTT
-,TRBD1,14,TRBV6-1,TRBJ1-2,CASSEAEGQGKRSF,TGTGCCAGCAGTGAAGCAGAAGGACAGGGTAAAAGGTCCTTC
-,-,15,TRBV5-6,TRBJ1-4,CASSFGGLGNEKLFF,TGTGCCAGCAGCTTCGGGGGGCTAGGTAATGAAAAACTGTTTTTT
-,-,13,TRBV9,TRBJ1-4,CASSVEGNEKLFF,TGTGCCAGCAGCGTAGAGGGTAATGAAAAACTGTTTTTT
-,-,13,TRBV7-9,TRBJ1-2,CASSLAADYGYTF,TGTGCCAGCAGCTTAGCGGCAGATTATGGCTACACCTTC
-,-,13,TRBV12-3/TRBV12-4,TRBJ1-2,CASSRGQGYGYTF,TGTGCCAGCAGTCGGGGACAAGGCTATGGCTACACCTTC
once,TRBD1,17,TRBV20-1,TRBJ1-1,CSASELGTGGRDTEAFF,TGCAGTGCTAGTGAACTTGGGACAGGGGGCCGCGACACTGAAGCTTTCTTT
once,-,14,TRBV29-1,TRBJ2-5,CSVEEGNRVETQYF,TGCAGCGTTGAAGAGGGGAACAGGGTGGAGACCCAGTACTTC
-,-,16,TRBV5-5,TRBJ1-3,CASSVPHQGGENTIYF,TGTGCCAGCAGCGTCCCCCACCAGGGAGGGGAAAACACCATATATTTT
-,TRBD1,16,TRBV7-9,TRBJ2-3,CASSFTGGQLRDTQYF,TGTGCCAGCAGCTTCACAGGGGGCCAACTCCGGGATACGCAGTATTTT
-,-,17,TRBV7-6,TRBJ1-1,CASSPRPSVVDDTEAFF,TGTGCCAGCAGCCCACGACCTTCGGTGGTTGACGACACTGAAGCTTTCTTT
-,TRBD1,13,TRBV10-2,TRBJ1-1,CASSETTGGEAFF,TGCGCCAGCAGTGAGACTACAGGGGGGGAAGCTTTCTTT
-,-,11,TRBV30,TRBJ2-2,CAWTSGGELFF,TGTGCCTGGACCTCGGGCGGGGAGCTGTTTTTT
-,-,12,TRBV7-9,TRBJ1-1,CAGKRVNTEAFF,TGTGCCGGAAAAAGGGTGAACACTGAAGCTTTCTTT
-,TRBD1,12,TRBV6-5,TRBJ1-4,CASSYGTGEMFF,TGTGCCAGCAGTTATGGGACAGGGGAAATGTTTTTT
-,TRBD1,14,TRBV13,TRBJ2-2,CASTGQGAVGELFF,TGTGCCAGCACCGGACAGGGGGCAGTCGGGGAGCTGTTTTTT
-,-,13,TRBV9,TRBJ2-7,CASSGLDSYEQYF,TGTGCCAGCAGCGGCCTCGACTCGTACGAGCAGTACTTC
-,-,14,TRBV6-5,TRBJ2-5,CASTPSGYQETQYF,TGTGCCAGCACCCCGTCAGGGTACCAAGAGACCCAGTACTTC
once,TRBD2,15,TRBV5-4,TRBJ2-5,CASSLAASGGAHQYF,TGTGCCAGCAGCTTGGCGGCTAGCGGGGGGGCCCATCAGTACTTC
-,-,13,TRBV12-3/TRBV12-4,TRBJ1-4,CASSSATNEKLFF,TGTGCCAGCAGCAGCGCAACTAATGAAAAACTGTTTTTT
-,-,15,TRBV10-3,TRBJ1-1,CAISESGREDTEAFF,TGTGCCATCAGTGAGTCGGGCAGGGAGGACACTGAAGCTTTCTTT
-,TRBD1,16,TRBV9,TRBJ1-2,CASSPFSGTGFYGYTF,TGTGCCAGCAGCCCCTTCTCGGGGACAGGGTTCTATGGCTACACCTTC
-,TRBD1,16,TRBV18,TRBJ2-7,CASSPLAKTGVYEQYF,TGTGCCAGCTCACCTCTAGCAAAAACAGGGGTCTACGAGCAGTACTTC
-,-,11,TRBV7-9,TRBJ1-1,CASSPAEEAFF,TGTGCCAGCAGCCCGGCGGAGGAGGCTTTCTTT
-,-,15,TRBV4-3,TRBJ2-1,CASSQDRGGYNEQFF,TGCGCCAGCAGCCAAGATAGGGGGGGCTACAATGAGCAGTTCTTC
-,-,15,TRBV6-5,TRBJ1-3,CASSYSRFSGNTIYF,TGTGCCAGCAGTTACTCCCGCTTCTCTGGAAACACCATATATTTT
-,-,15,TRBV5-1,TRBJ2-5,CASSLTGYQQETQYF,TGCGCCAGCAGTTTGACAGGTTACCAACAAGAGACCCAGTACTTC
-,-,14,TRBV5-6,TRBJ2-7,CASSSTATSHEQYF,TGTGCCAGCAGTTCCACTGCGACCTCGCACGAGCAGTACTTC
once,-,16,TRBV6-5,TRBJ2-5,CASSYPLWESEETQYF,TGTGCCAGCAGTTACCCCCTGTGGGAGTCGGAAGAGACCCAGTACTTC
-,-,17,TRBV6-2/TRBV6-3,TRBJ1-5,CASSYRSGAGSNQPQHF,TGTGCCAGCAGCTATAGATCCGGGGCAGGCAGCAATCAGCCCCAGCATTTT
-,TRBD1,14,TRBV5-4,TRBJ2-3,CASTRDRGADTQYF,TGTGCCAGCACCCGGGACAGGGGTGCAGATACGCAGTATTTT
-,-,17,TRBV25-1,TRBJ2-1,CASSGYGSGASYNEQFF,TGTGCCAGCAGTGGATACGGGTCGGGGGCCTCCTACAATGAGCAGTTCTTC
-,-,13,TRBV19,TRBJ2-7,CASSRGYTYEQYF,TGTGCCAGCTCCCGGGGGTATACCTACGAGCAGTACTTC
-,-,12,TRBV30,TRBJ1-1,CAWLTGGTEAFF,TGTGCCTGGTTAACAGGAGGAACTGAAGCTTTCTTT
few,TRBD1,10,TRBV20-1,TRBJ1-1,CSARLDRDFF,TGCAGTGCTAGACTCGACAGGGATTTCTTT
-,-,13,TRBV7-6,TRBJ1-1,CASSLAPVAEAFF,TGTGCCAGCAGCTTAGCCCCCGTAGCCGAGGCTTTCTTT
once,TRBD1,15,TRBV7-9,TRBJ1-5,CASSGTGAGNQPQHF,TGTGCCAGCAGCGGGACAGGGGCCGGCAATCAGCCCCAGCATTTT
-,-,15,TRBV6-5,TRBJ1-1,CASSYYRDLNTEAFF,TGTGCCAGCAGTTACTACAGGGACCTGAACACTGAAGCTTTCTTT
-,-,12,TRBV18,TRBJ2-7,CASSGSGYEQYF,TGTGCCAGCTCTGGTTCAGGGTACGAGCAGTACTTC
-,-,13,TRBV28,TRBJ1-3,CASSPTSGNTIYF,TGTGCCAGCAGCCCGACGTCTGGAAACACCATATATTTT
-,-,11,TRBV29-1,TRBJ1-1,CSGHRNTEAFF,TGCAGCGGACATAGGAACACTGAAGCTTTCTTT
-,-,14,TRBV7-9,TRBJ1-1,CASSLDDLNTEAFF,TGTGCCAGCAGCTTAGACGACCTGAACACTGAAGCTTTCTTT
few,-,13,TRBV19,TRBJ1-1,CASSIARGTEAFF,TGTGCCAGTAGTATAGCCCGTGGGACTGAAGCTTTCTTT
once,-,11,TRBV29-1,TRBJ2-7,CSARWGYEQYF,TGCAGCGCCCGGTGGGGGTACGAGCAGTACTTC
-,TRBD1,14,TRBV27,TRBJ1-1,CASSSQGGNTEAFF,TGTGCCAGCAGCTCACAGGGGGGGAACACTGAAGCTTTCTTT
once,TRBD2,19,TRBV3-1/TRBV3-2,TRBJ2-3,CASSQDHGLAGDLTDTQYF,TGTGCCAGCAGCCAAGATCATGGACTAGCGGGGGACCTAACAGATACGCAGTATTTT
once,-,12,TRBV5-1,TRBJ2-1,CASSWAGREQFF,TGCGCCAGCAGCTGGGCGGGGAGGGAGCAGTTCTTC
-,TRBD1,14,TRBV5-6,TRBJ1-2,CASSLGFGTDGYTF,TGTGCCAGCAGCTTGGGTTTTGGGACAGATGGCTACACCTTC
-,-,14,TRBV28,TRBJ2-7,CASSQPGLAYEQYF,TGTGCCAGCAGTCAGCCGGGATTAGCCTACGAGCAGTACTTC
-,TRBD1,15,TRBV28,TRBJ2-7,CASTSGTVGAGEQYF,TGTGCCAGCACCTCCGGGACAGTGGGTGCTGGGGAGCAGTACTTC
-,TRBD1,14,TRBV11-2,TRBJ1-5,CASSSTGENQPQHF,TGTGCCAGCAGCTCGACAGGGGAAAATCAGCCCCAGCATTTT
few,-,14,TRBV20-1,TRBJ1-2,CSASPRWTDYGYTF,TGCAGTGCTAGTCCCAGATGGACCGACTATGGCTACACCTTC
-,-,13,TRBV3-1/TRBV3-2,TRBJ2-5,CASSQDAGETQYF,TGTGCCAGCAGCCAAGATGCAGGGGAGACCCAGTACTTC
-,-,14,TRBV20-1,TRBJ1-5,CSASLVRENQPQHF,TGCAGTGCTAGTTTGGTGCGGGAGAATCAGCCCCAGCATTTT
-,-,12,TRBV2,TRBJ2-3,CASGFPRDTQYF,TGTGCCAGCGGCTTTCCCCGGGATACGCAGTATTTT
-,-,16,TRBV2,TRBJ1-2,CASSGGGASTNYGYTF,TGTGCCAGCAGTGGTGGAGGAGCCTCCACTAACTATGGCTACACCTTC
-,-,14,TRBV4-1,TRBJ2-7,CASSQEANIYEQYF,TGCGCCAGCAGCCAAGAGGCGAACATCTACGAGCAGTACTTC
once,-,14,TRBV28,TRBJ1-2,CASNPLGGDYGYTF,TGTGCCAGCAACCCACTTGGGGGGGACTATGGCTACACCTTC
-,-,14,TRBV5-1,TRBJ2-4,CASSSPEGVNIQYF,TGCGCCAGCAGCTCGCCGGAGGGTGTAAACATTCAGTACTTC
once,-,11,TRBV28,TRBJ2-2,CASSLSGELFF,TGTGCCAGCAGTTTATCCGGGGAGCTGTTTTTT